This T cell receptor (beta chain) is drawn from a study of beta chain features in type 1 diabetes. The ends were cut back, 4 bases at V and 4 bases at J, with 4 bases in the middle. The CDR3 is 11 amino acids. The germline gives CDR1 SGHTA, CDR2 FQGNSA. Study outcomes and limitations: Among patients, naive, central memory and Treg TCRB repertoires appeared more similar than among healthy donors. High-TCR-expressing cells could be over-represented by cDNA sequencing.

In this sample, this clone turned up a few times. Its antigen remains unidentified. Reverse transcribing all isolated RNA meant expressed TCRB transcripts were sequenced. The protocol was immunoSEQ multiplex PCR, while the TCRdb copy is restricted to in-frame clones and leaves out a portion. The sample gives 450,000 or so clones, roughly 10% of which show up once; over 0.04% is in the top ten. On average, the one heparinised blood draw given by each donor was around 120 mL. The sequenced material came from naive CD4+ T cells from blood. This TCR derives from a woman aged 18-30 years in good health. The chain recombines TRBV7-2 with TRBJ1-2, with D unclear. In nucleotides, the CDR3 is TGTGCCAGCAGCTGGGGCTATGGCTACACCTTC. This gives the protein CASSWGYGYTF.